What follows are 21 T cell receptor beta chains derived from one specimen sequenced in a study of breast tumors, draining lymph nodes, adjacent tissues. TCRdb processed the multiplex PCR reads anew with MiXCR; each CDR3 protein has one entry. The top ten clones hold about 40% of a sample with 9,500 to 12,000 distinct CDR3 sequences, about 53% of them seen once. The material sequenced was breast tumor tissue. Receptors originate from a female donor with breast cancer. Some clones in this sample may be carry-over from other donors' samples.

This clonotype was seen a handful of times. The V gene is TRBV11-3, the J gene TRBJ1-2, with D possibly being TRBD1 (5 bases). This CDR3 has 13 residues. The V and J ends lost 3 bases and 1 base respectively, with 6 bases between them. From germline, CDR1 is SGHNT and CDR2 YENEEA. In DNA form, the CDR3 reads TGTGCCAGCAGCTTTGGGGGTAACTATGGCTACACCTTC. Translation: CASSFGGNYGYTF.

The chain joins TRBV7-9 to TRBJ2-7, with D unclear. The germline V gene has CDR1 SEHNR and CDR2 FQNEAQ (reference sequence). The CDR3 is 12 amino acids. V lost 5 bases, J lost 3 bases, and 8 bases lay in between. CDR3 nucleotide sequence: TGTGCCAGCAGCGTGGGGATCTACGAGCAGTACTTC. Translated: CASSVGIYEQYF.

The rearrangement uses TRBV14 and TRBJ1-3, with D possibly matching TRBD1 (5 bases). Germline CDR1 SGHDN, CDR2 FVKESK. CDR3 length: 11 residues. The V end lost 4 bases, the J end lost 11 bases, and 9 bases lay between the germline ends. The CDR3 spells CASSPPRAIYF. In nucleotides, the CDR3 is TGTGCCAGCAGCCCCCCCAGGGCCATATATTTT.

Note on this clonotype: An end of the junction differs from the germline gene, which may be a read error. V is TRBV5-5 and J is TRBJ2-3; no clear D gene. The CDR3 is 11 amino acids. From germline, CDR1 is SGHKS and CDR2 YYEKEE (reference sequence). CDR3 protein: CASSLDVHRFF. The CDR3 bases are TGTGCCAGCAGCTTGGATGTGCACCGGTTTTTT.

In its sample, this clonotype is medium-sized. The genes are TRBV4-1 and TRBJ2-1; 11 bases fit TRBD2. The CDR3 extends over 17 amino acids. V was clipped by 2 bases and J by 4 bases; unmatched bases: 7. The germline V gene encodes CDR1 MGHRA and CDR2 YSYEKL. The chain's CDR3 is CASSQSVAGGPYNEQFF. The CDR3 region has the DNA TGCGCCAGCAGCCAATCCGTAGCGGGGGGGCCTTACAATGAGCAGTTCTTC.

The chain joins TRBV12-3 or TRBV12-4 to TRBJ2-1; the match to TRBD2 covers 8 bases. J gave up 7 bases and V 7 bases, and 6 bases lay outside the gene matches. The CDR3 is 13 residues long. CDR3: CASTRGGGNEQFF. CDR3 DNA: TGTGCCAGCACCCGGGGGGGAGGAAATGAGCAGTTCTTC.

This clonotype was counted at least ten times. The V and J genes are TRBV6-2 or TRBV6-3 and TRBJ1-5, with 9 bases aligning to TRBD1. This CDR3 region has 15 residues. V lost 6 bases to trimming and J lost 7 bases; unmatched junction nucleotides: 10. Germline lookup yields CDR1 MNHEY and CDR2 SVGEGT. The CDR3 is CASRKGQGFEQPQHF. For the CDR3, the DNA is TGTGCCAGCAGGAAGGGACAGGGCTTCGAGCAGCCCCAGCATTTT.

This CDR3 is CASSYSIFGTSYEQYF. As DNA, the CDR3 is TGTGCCAGCAGTTACTCGATATTTGGGACCTCCTACGAGCAGTACTTC. The rearrangement joins TRBV6-5 to TRBJ2-7; D possibly uses TRBD1 or TRBD2 (5 bases each). Deletions cut 0 bases from V and 0 bases from J, with 12 bases between. The germline V gene has CDR1 MNHEY and CDR2 SVGAGI. This CDR3 region has 16 residues.

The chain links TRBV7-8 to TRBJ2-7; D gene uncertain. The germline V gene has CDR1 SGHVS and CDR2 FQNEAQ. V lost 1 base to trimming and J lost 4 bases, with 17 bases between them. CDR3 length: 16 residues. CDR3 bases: TGTGCCAGCAGCTTAGTTTATGCTGCCAGGCCGTACGAGCAGTACTTC. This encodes CASSLVYAARPYEQYF.

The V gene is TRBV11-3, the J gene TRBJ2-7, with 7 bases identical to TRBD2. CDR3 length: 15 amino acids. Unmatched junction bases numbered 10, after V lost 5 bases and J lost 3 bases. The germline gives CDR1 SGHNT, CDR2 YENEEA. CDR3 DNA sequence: TGTGCCAGCAGCCACGGGGGGAGCGGGAACTACGAGCAGTACTTC. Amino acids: CASSHGGSGNYEQYF.

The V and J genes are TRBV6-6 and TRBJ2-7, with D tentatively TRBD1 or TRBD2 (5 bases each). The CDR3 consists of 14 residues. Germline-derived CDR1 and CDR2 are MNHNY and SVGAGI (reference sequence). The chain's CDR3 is CAISSQGVPYEQYV. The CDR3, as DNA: TGTGCCATCAGTTCGCAGGGAGTCCCCTACGAGCAGTACGTC.

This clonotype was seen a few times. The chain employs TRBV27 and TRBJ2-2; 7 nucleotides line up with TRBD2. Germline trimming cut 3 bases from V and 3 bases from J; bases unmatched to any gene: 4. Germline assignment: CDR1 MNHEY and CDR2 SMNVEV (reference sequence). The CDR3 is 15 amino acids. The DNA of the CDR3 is TGTGCCAGCAGTTTCGGGGGGACCTACACCGGGGAGCTGTTTTTT. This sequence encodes CASSFGGTYTGELFF.

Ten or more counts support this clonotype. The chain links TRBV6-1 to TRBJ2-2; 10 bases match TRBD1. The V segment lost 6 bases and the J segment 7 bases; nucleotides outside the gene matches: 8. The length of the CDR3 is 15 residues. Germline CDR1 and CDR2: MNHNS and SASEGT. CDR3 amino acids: CASSPGTGANGELFF. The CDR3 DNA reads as TGTGCCAGCAGCCCCGGGACAGGGGCCAACGGGGAGCTGTTTTTT.

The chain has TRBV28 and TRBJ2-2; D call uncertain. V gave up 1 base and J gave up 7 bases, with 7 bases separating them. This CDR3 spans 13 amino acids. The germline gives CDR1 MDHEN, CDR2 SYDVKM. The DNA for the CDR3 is TGTGCCAGCAGTTTATCAGTACTCGGGGAGCTGTTTTTT. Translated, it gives CASSLSVLGELFF.

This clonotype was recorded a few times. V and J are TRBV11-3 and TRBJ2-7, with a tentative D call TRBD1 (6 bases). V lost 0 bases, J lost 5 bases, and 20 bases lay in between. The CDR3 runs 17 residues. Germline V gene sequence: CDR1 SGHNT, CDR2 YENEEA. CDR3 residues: CASSLDPLRGSPDEQYF. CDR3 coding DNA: TGTGCCAGCAGCTTAGATCCGTTGAGGGGGTCTCCGGACGAGCAGTACTTC. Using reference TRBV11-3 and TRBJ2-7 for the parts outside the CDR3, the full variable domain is EAGVVQSPRYKIIEKKQPVAFWCNPISGHNTLYWYLQNLGQGPELLIRYENEEAVDDSQLPKDRFSAERLKGVDSTLKIQPAELGDSAVYLCASSLDPLRGSPDEQYFGPGTRLTVT.

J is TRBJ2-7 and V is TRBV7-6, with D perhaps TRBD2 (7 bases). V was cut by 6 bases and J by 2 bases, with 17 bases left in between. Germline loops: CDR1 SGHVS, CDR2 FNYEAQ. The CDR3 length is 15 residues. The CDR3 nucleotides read TGTGCCAGCAGTTATGAGGGGGGAGGGCCCTACGAGCAGTACGTC. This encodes CASSYEGGGPYEQYV.

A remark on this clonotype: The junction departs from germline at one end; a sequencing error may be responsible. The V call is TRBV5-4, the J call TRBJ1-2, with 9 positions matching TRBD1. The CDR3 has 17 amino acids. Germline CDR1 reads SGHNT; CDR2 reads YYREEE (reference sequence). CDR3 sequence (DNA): TGTGCCGGCAGCTTGGTATCCGGGACAGGGACACTCTATGGCTACACCTTC. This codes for CAGSLVSGTGTLYGYTF.

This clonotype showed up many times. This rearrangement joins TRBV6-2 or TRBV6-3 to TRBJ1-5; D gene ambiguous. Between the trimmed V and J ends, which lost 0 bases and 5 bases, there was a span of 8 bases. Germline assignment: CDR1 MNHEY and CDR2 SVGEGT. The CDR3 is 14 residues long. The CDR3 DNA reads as TGTGCCAGCAGTTACTCCGGCGGGTATCAGCCCCAGCATTTT. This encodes CASSYSGGYQPQHF.

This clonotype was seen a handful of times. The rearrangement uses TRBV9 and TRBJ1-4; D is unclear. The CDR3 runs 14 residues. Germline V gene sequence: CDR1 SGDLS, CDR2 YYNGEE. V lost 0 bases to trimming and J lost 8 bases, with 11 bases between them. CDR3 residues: CASSVEGLPEKLFF. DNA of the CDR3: TGTGCCAGCAGCGTAGAAGGGCTCCCGGAAAAACTGTTTTTT. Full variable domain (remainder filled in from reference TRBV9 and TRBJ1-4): DSGVTQTPKHLITATGQRVTLRCSPRSGDLSVYWYQQSLDQGLQFLIQYYNGEERAKGNILERFSAQQFPDLHSELNLSSLELGDSALYFCASSVEGLPEKLFFGSGTQLSVL.

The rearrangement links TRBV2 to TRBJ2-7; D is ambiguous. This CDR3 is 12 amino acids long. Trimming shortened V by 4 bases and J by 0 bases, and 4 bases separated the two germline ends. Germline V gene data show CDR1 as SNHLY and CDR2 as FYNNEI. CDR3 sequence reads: CASSADSYEQYF. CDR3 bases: TGTGCCAGCAGTGCTGACTCCTACGAGCAGTACTTC.

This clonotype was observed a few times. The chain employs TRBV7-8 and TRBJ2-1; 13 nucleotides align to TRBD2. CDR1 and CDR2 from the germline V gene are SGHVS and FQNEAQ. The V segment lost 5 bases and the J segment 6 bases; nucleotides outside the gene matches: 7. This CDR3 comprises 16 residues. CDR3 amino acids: CASSLKTSGRPNEQFF. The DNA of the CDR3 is TGTGCCAGCAGCCTAAAGACTAGCGGGAGGCCCAATGAGCAGTTCTTC.